A selection of T cell receptor beta chains follows, all from one sample in a study of blood T cells in healthy people across ages. TCRdb independently ran MiXCR on the 5' RACE reads; one entry per CDR3 protein. The sample lists some 1,800,000 distinct CDR3 sequences, about two fifths occurring once. Sequencing input: blood. The receptors derive from a human donor in good health. The CDR3 runs from the conserved cysteine through the conserved F or W. The D gene is left open where the match is weak. Where a row states a size, it is once, few, many or the class of an expanded clone; other rows omit it.

>TRBJ1-6|TRBD1|TRBV27|few
TGTGCCAGCAGTACCTACAGGGGGGATAATTCACCCCTCCACTTT
CASSTYRGDNSPLHF
>TRBJ2-3|.|TRBV29-1|.
TGCAGCGTTGCGAACCCCACAGATACGCAGTATTTT
CSVANPTDTQYF
>TRBJ1-1|.|TRBV7-8|.
TGTGCCAACTACCGAGGGGGGAACACTGAAGCTTTCTTT
CANYRGGNTEAFF
>TRBJ2-5|.|TRBV10-3|once
TGTGCCATCAGCGGGACATCAGGGCAGTACTTC
CAISGTSGQYF
>TRBJ2-1|.|TRBV6-2/TRBV6-3|.
TGTGCCAGCACTCACGGACAGGAGCAGTTCTTC
CASTHGQEQFF
>TRBJ1-4|.|TRBV6-6|.
TGTGCCAGCAGTTACCAGACAGATGAAAAACTGTTTTTT
CASSYQTDEKLFF
>TRBJ2-4|.|TRBV4-2|.
TGTGCCAACAGCCAAGGAAGTAAAAACATTCAGTACTTC
CANSQGSKNIQYF
>TRBJ2-1|TRBD2|TRBV2|.
TGTGCCAGCAGTGATGTAGGGCTAGCGGGACCAGGGACCCAGTACAATGAGCAGTTCTTC
CASSDVGLAGPGTQYNEQFF
>TRBJ1-1|.|TRBV12-3/TRBV12-4|few
TGTGCCAGCAGCCCTAGGGACCCAATATTGAACACTGAAGCTTTCTTT
CASSPRDPILNTEAFF
>TRBJ2-1|TRBD1|TRBV7-2|.
TGTGCCAGCAGCTACAACAGGGGGCGAAATGAGCAGTTCTTC
CASSYNRGRNEQFF
>TRBJ2-3|.|TRBV6-4|.
TGTGCCAGCAGTGACTCGACAGAAGGGTTGGGAGATACGCAGTATTTT
CASSDSTEGLGDTQYF
>TRBJ2-3|.|TRBV12-3/TRBV12-4|.
TGTGCCAGCAGTTTGGGTCAGGGGGGGTATTTT
CASSLGQGGYF
>TRBJ1-2|.|TRBV10-3|.
TGTGCCATCAGTGAGTCCCCAGGGGAAGGGGGCTACACCTTC
CAISESPGEGGYTF
>TRBJ2-7|.|TRBV20-1|.
TGCAGTGCTAGGCCCCCGGGGACCTTAGGGGCGGAGCAGTACTTC
CSARPPGTLGAEQYF
>TRBJ1-2|.|TRBV10-3|.
TGTGCCATCAGTGAGGCGGGGAATGGCTACACCTTC
CAISEAGNGYTF
>TRBJ2-1|.|TRBV29-1|.
TGCAGCGCCTACGCAGGGCGACGCTACAATGAGCAGTTCTTC
CSAYAGRRYNEQFF
>TRBJ2-5|TRBD2|TRBV9|few
TGTGCCAGCAGCGGCTCCGGGGGGTCGGAGGAGACCCAGTACTTC
CASSGSGGSEETQYF
>TRBJ2-5|.|TRBV5-6|few
TGTGCCAGCAGCTTTCAGTCGGGACAAGAGACCCAGTACTTC
CASSFQSGQETQYF
>TRBJ2-7|.|TRBV20-1|.
TGCAGTGCTAGAGATTTACGGGTTTATCAGCTCCTCGAGCAGTACTTC
CSARDLRVYQLLEQYF
>TRBJ2-1|TRBD1|TRBV7-2|.
TGTGCCAGCAGCCTAGGCGGGACAGGGTACTACCTTGAGCAGTTCTTC
CASSLGGTGYYLEQFF
>TRBJ1-2|.|TRBV9|.
TGTGCCAGCAGCGTAGCTGGGATGGGATATGGCTACACCTTC
CASSVAGMGYGYTF
>TRBJ1-2|TRBD1|TRBV7-2|.
TGTGCCAGCAGCTTAGGTCGGGGCAGGGGGGACTATGGCTACACCTTC
CASSLGRGRGDYGYTF
>TRBJ1-4|TRBD1|TRBV27|.
TGTGCCAGCAGTGACCGGGACAGGGACGAAAAACTGTTTTTT
CASSDRDRDEKLFF
>TRBJ2-3|.|TRBV4-2|.
TGTGCCAGCAGCTTAACCACCGTTTTCACAGATACGCAGTATTTT
CASSLTTVFTDTQYF
>TRBJ2-1|.|TRBV7-9|.
TGTGCCAGCAGCCGCGCCTACACAGGGACCCCCTACAATGAGCAGTTCTTC
CASSRAYTGTPYNEQFF
>TRBJ2-1|TRBD2|TRBV7-2|.
TGTGCCAGCAGCTTAGCGAATCAGGCGGGGGGGCGTTACAATGAGCAGTTCTTC
CASSLANQAGGRYNEQFF
>TRBJ2-1|TRBD1|TRBV7-3|.
TGTGCCAGCAGCTTAAGTCCGGACAGGGTTCAGTTCTTC
CASSLSPDRVQFF
>TRBJ2-7|TRBD2|TRBV9|few
TGTGCCAGCAGCCCTCTGGCGGGGGGGCATGAGCAGTACTTC
CASSPLAGGHEQYF
>TRBJ1-1|.|TRBV5-1|few
TGCGCCAGCAGCTTTGGACCAGTTCCGAACACTGAAGCTTTCTTT
CASSFGPVPNTEAFF
>TRBJ2-3|.|TRBV20-1|few
TGCAGTGCTAGAGATATGGTCCGCCCCCGAACGGATACGCAGTATTTT
CSARDMVRPRTDTQYF
>TRBJ2-7|.|TRBV2|few
TGTGCCAGCGGGGACACTACCTACGAGCAGTACTTC
CASGDTTYEQYF
>TRBJ2-1|TRBD2|TRBV7-8|.
TGTGCCAGCAGCCACTGGCGGGGGGCGTCCTACAATGAGCAGTTCTTC
CASSHWRGASYNEQFF
>TRBJ1-6|.|TRBV6-1|.
TGTGCCAGCAGTGGCGACAGGTCATCACCCCTCCACTTT
CASSGDRSSPLHF
>TRBJ2-1|TRBD2|TRBV7-2|many
TGTGCCAGCAGCATCAGACTAGCGGGGGACAATGAGCAGTTCTTC
CASSIRLAGDNEQFF
>TRBJ2-7|.|TRBV13|few
TGTGCCAGCAGTCGGTCAGGGACACCTTTCGAGCAGTACTTC
CASSRSGTPFEQYF
>TRBJ2-7|.|TRBV5-1|.
TGCGCCAGCTGGGGGGACACCTCCTACGAGCAGTACTTC
CASWGDTSYEQYF
>TRBJ2-5|.|TRBV6-2/TRBV6-3|.
TGTGCCAGCAGTTACCTAGACAGGAGGGGAGAGACCCAGTACTTC
CASSYLDRRGETQYF
>TRBJ2-5|.|TRBV4-3|few
TGCGCCAGCAGCCAGGGGGTGTCGGGTCCAGAGACCCAGTACTTC
CASSQGVSGPETQYF